A selection of T cell receptor beta chains follows, all from one sample in a study of blood T cell repertoires in COVID-19. Using immunoSEQ multiplex PCR, the repertoire was profiled, and TCRdb retains in-frame clones only, with some absent. The sample lists roughly 84,000 clones; 70% to 85% were seen once. The sequenced sample consisted of peripheral blood. Receptor source: a woman aged 45 to 65 with acute or convalescent COVID-19. The CDR3 runs from the conserved cysteine through the conserved F or W. Fields, in order: V gene, J gene, CDR3 length, clone size, D gene, CDR3 DNA, CDR3 protein. D genes are given only for firm matches. Only some rows state a clone size, as once, few, many or a class for expanded clones.

v_call: TRBV3-1/TRBV3-2
j_call: TRBJ2-3
cdr3_length: 15
clone_size: NA
d_call: NA
cdr3_nt: TGTGCCAGCAGCGAGAGCTCCTTTAGCACAGATACGCAGTATTTT
cdr3_aa: CASSESSFSTDTQYF

v_call: TRBV10-3
j_call: TRBJ2-7
cdr3_length: 14
clone_size: NA
d_call: TRBD2
cdr3_nt: TGTGCCATCAGTGGGGGGGGAATCTCCTACGAGCAGTACTTC
cdr3_aa: CAISGGGISYEQYF

v_call: TRBV6-5
j_call: TRBJ2-2
cdr3_length: 16
clone_size: many
d_call: NA
cdr3_nt: TGTGCCAGCAGTTCCCTGACAGGATTGGGCACCGGGGAGCTGTTTTTT
cdr3_aa: CASSSLTGLGTGELFF

v_call: TRBV4-3
j_call: TRBJ1-1
cdr3_length: 15
clone_size: NA
d_call: NA
cdr3_nt: TGCGCCAGCAGCCAAGCTGGCAGGAAGAACACTGAAGCTTTCTTT
cdr3_aa: CASSQAGRKNTEAFF

v_call: TRBV7-2
j_call: TRBJ1-1
cdr3_length: 14
clone_size: few
d_call: NA
cdr3_nt: TGTGCCAGCAGCTATAGGTCGGGGTTCACTGAAGCTTTCTTT
cdr3_aa: CASSYRSGFTEAFF

v_call: TRBV5-6
j_call: TRBJ2-1
cdr3_length: 16
clone_size: NA
d_call: TRBD2
cdr3_nt: TGTGCCAGCAGCTTGTCGGGCGGGGGGGCGTACAATGAGCAGTTCTTC
cdr3_aa: CASSLSGGGAYNEQFF

v_call: TRBV6-5
j_call: TRBJ1-2
cdr3_length: 12
clone_size: NA
d_call: NA
cdr3_nt: TGTGCCAGCAGTTACAAAGGGGAAGGCTACACCTTC
cdr3_aa: CASSYKGEGYTF

v_call: TRBV6-6
j_call: TRBJ2-5
cdr3_length: 13
clone_size: NA
d_call: NA
cdr3_nt: TGTGCCAGCAGCCCCGTACTAGGGGAGACCCAGTACTTC
cdr3_aa: CASSPVLGETQYF

v_call: TRBV7-9
j_call: TRBJ2-1
cdr3_length: 18
clone_size: once
d_call: TRBD1
cdr3_nt: TGTGCCAGCAGCTCATCCGGGACAGGTTTCTTACTTCCCAATGAGCAGTTCTTC
cdr3_aa: CASSSSGTGFLLPNEQFF

v_call: TRBV6-2/TRBV6-3
j_call: TRBJ1-1
cdr3_length: 12
clone_size: NA
d_call: TRBD1
cdr3_nt: TGTGCCAGCAGTCTGAAGGACAGGGAAGCTTTCTTT
cdr3_aa: CASSLKDREAFF

v_call: TRBV3-1/TRBV3-2
j_call: TRBJ1-1
cdr3_length: 14
clone_size: NA
d_call: TRBD1
cdr3_nt: TGTGCTAGCAGCCATCAGACAGGGGTGGGTGAAGCTTTCTTT
cdr3_aa: CASSHQTGVGEAFF

v_call: TRBV7-8
j_call: TRBJ1-4
cdr3_length: 18
clone_size: NA
d_call: TRBD1
cdr3_nt: TGTGCCAGCAGCTTAGCCTTGGGACAGGGGGTCCACGGAGAAAAACTGTTTTTT
cdr3_aa: CASSLALGQGVHGEKLFF

v_call: TRBV6-5
j_call: TRBJ2-3
cdr3_length: 12
clone_size: NA
d_call: NA
cdr3_nt: TGTGCCAGCAGGTTCAGCGCAGATACGCAGTATTTT
cdr3_aa: CASRFSADTQYF

v_call: TRBV6-2/TRBV6-3
j_call: TRBJ1-5
cdr3_length: 14
clone_size: NA
d_call: TRBD1
cdr3_nt: TGTGCCAGCAGTGGGGGACAGGGTGACCTAAGACAGCATTTT
cdr3_aa: CASSGGQGDLRQHF

v_call: TRBV5-1
j_call: TRBJ2-7
cdr3_length: 14
clone_size: NA
d_call: TRBD1
cdr3_nt: TGCGCCAGCAGCAACGGACAGGGTACCTACGAGCAGTACTTC
cdr3_aa: CASSNGQGTYEQYF

v_call: TRBV7-2
j_call: TRBJ1-1
cdr3_length: 12
clone_size: NA
d_call: NA
cdr3_nt: TGTGCCAGCAGCTCATCAGGGAAGGAAGCTTTCTTT
cdr3_aa: CASSSSGKEAFF

v_call: TRBV9
j_call: TRBJ2-3
cdr3_length: 17
clone_size: once
d_call: NA
cdr3_nt: TGTGCCAGCAGCCAATCCCCCCAGGGGTTTAGCACAGATACGCAGTATTTT
cdr3_aa: CASSQSPQGFSTDTQYF

v_call: TRBV6-5
j_call: TRBJ2-7
cdr3_length: 15
clone_size: NA
d_call: TRBD1
cdr3_nt: TGTGCCAGCAGTTACTCGAACAGGGGGTCGTACGAGCAGTACTTC
cdr3_aa: CASSYSNRGSYEQYF

v_call: TRBV5-1
j_call: TRBJ2-1
cdr3_length: 16
clone_size: NA
d_call: TRBD2
cdr3_nt: TGCGCCAGCAGCTTGGCTGGGGGGGGGTTTTTTAATGAGCAGTTCTTC
cdr3_aa: CASSLAGGGFFNEQFF

v_call: TRBV18
j_call: TRBJ1-1
cdr3_length: 16
clone_size: NA
d_call: NA
cdr3_nt: TGTGCCAGCTCACCTAATTCTCCAGGGCAGAACACTGAAGCTTTCTTT
cdr3_aa: CASSPNSPGQNTEAFF

v_call: TRBV10-3
j_call: TRBJ2-5
cdr3_length: 16
clone_size: NA
d_call: NA
cdr3_nt: TGTGCCATCAGTGAACAACAGGGAGCTGGCCAAGAGACCCAGTACTTC
cdr3_aa: CAISEQQGAGQETQYF

v_call: TRBV5-1
j_call: TRBJ2-2
cdr3_length: 20
clone_size: NA
d_call: NA
cdr3_nt: TGCGCCAGCAGCTTGCGGGGGGCCATGTCGGTCCAAGGGGACACCGGGGAGCTGTTTTTT
cdr3_aa: CASSLRGAMSVQGDTGELFF

v_call: TRBV7-2
j_call: TRBJ1-5
cdr3_length: 15
clone_size: NA
d_call: NA
cdr3_nt: TGTGCCAGCAGCCCGGGGTTTTCCGGCAATCAGCCCCAGCATTTT
cdr3_aa: CASSPGFSGNQPQHF

v_call: TRBV5-4
j_call: TRBJ1-1
cdr3_length: 15
clone_size: NA
d_call: NA
cdr3_nt: TGTGCCAGCAGCCCGATCAGAGGTGTGAACACTGAAGCTTTCTTT
cdr3_aa: CASSPIRGVNTEAFF

v_call: TRBV12-3/TRBV12-4
j_call: TRBJ1-2
cdr3_length: 11
clone_size: few
d_call: NA
cdr3_nt: TGTGCCAGCAGTTCCAAAAATGGCTACACCTTC
cdr3_aa: CASSSKNGYTF

v_call: TRBV2
j_call: TRBJ2-4
cdr3_length: 14
clone_size: NA
d_call: TRBD1
cdr3_nt: TGTGCCAGCAGTGAGTCCAGGGGGCAAAACATTCAGTACTTC
cdr3_aa: CASSESRGQNIQYF

v_call: TRBV24-1
j_call: TRBJ2-5
cdr3_length: 14
clone_size: NA
d_call: NA
cdr3_nt: TGTGCCACCAGTGATCTAGGCAGTCAAGAGACCCAGTACTTC
cdr3_aa: CATSDLGSQETQYF

v_call: TRBV7-9
j_call: TRBJ1-1
cdr3_length: 14
clone_size: NA
d_call: NA
cdr3_nt: TGTGCCAGCAGCTTGGGGACTCAGAACACTGAAGCTTTCTTT
cdr3_aa: CASSLGTQNTEAFF